The 29 T cell receptor beta chains listed next were all sequenced from one sample in a study of OX40 agonist ivuxolimab in advanced cancers. The method was immunoSEQ multiplex PCR; TCRdb's version includes in-frame clones alone and lacks a portion of them. The sample carries about 100,000 clones, roughly 90% recorded once. The sample here was CD4+ or CD8+ T cells sorted from blood, taken in a trial of the OX40 agonist ivuxolimab. These receptor sequences come from an adult with an advanced solid tumor such as melanoma, head and neck, liver or kidney cancer.

V gene TRBV30 combines with J gene TRBJ2-1, with a possible D match to TRBD2 (6 bases). The germline V gene has CDR1 GTSNPN and CDR2 SVGIG (reference sequence). V was pared by 0 bases and J by 8 bases, with 17 bases between. The CDR3 has 15 residues. In DNA, the CDR3 is TGTGCCTGGAGTGTACCCAGCGGGCTTGGGCATGAGCAGTTCTTC. Translating it yields CAWSVPSGLGHEQFF.

This clone has just one count. The rearrangement uses TRBV14 and TRBJ1-2; D is uncertain. CDR1 is SGHDN and CDR2 is FVKESK in the germline V gene. This CDR3 is built from 15 residues. Deletions cut 1 base from V and 0 bases from J, with 9 bases between. CDR3 DNA: TGTGCCAGCAGCCAAGGGTTGGCGCCTAACTATGGCTACACCTTC. Its protein product is CASSQGLAPNYGYTF.

The chain couples TRBV28 to TRBJ1-5; D unclear. The CDR3 is made up of 12 amino acids. Germline V gene lookup returns CDR1 MDHEN and CDR2 SYDVKM. V was trimmed by 2 bases and J by 4 bases, leaving 3 bases between them. This CDR3 is CASSLNNQPQHF. The CDR3 DNA follows: TGTGCCAGCAGTTTAAATAATCAGCCCCAGCATTTT. Full variable domain (outside the CDR3, taken from reference TRBV28 and TRBJ1-5): DVKVTQSSRYLVKRTGEKVFLECVQDMDHENMFWYRQDPGLGLRLIYFSYDVKMKEKGDIPEGYSVSREKKERFSLILESASTNQTSMYLCASSLNNQPQHFGDGTRLSIL.

The chain links TRBV28 to TRBJ1-2; D remains ambiguous. The CDR3 sequence is 13 residues long. Trimming removed 4 bases from V and 4 bases from J, with 10 bases in between. Germline V lookup: CDR1 MDHEN, CDR2 SYDVKM. CDR3 sequence reads: CASSSGLAYGYTF. DNA of the CDR3: TGTGCCAGCAGTTCGGGCTTAGCCTATGGCTACACCTTC.

This chain links TRBV5-1 with TRBJ2-1; 8 bases are a match to TRBD1. Unmatched junction bases numbered 5, after V lost 3 bases and J lost 6 bases. CDR1 and CDR2 (germline): SGHRS, YFSETQ. The CDR3 loop spans 14 amino acids. CDR3 amino acids: CASSYQQGGNEQFF. CDR3 coding DNA: TGCGCCAGCAGCTACCAACAGGGGGGCAATGAGCAGTTCTTC.

The CDR3 nucleotides are TGTGCCAGCTCACCCCGCGAGGGGAACACTGAAGCTTTCTTT. Translating it yields CASSPREGNTEAFF. The chain is built from TRBV18 and TRBJ1-1; no clear D. V lost 3 bases, J lost 1 base, and 9 bases lay in between. Germline V lookup: CDR1 KGHSH, CDR2 LQKENI. The CDR3 is 14 amino acids.

The V call is TRBV7-8, the J call TRBJ2-2; TRBD2 matches at 9 bases. The CDR3 length is 15 residues. Per the germline V gene, CDR1 is SGHVS and CDR2 is FQNEAQ. V was pared by 5 bases and J by 6 bases, with 7 bases of the junction left unmatched. This CDR3 is CASSPGGRAAGELFF. In DNA form, the CDR3 reads TGTGCCAGCAGCCCTGGCGGGAGGGCCGCCGGGGAGCTGTTTTTT.

V gene TRBV30 combines with J gene TRBJ2-7, with unresolved D. The CDR3 is 14 amino acids. V was pared by 4 bases and J by 3 bases, with 16 bases between. The germline CDR1 and CDR2 sequences are GTSNPN and SVGIG (reference sequence). The CDR3 region is CAWKKPGSSYEQYF. CDR3 in DNA: TGTGCCTGGAAGAAGCCGGGTTCAAGCTACGAGCAGTACTTC.

The sample holds one count of this clone. The rearrangement links TRBV5-1 to TRBJ1-2, with D unclear. Germline assignment: CDR1 SGHRS and CDR2 YFSETQ. With 3 bases removed from V and 1 base from J, the gap between germline ends came to 7 bases. CDR3 length: 13 residues. The CDR3 DNA is TGCGCCAGCAGCTACACACTTAACTATGGCTACACCTTC. This codes for CASSYTLNYGYTF. The entire variable domain, with the rest obtained from reference TRBV5-1 and TRBJ1-2, is as follows: KAGVTQTPRYLIKTRGQQVTLSCSPISGHRSVSWYQQTPGQGLQFLFEYFSETQRNKGNFPGRFSGRQFSNSRSEMNVSTLELGDSALYLCASSYTLNYGYTFGSGTRLTVV.

V is TRBV28 and J is TRBJ2-4, with 10 bases that match TRBD1. This CDR3 spans 19 amino acids. The trim removed 5 bases at V and 0 bases at J, leaving 13 bases unmatched. The V gene's germline CDR1 is MDHEN and CDR2 SYDVKM. CDR3: CASSPQTGGRWVAKNIQYF. Written as DNA, the CDR3 is TGTGCCAGCAGTCCACAGACAGGGGGCCGTTGGGTAGCCAAAAACATTCAGTACTTC.

This clone appeared a few times. V and J are TRBV2 and TRBJ1-2, with D uncertain. From germline, CDR1 is SNHLY and CDR2 FYNNEI. Trimming removed 7 bases from V and 4 bases from J, with 7 bases in between. This CDR3 has 11 amino acids. CDR3 loop: CASTPIYGYTF. The CDR3 nucleotides are TGTGCCAGCACCCCGATCTATGGCTACACCTTC. Complete variable domain (other parts from reference TRBV2 and TRBJ1-2): EPEVTQTPSHQVTQMGQEVILRCVPISNHLYFYWYRQILGQKVEFLVSFYNNEISEKSEIFDDQFSVERPDGSNFTLKIRSTKLEDSAMYFCASTPIYGYTFGSGTRLTVV.

This chain joins TRBV28 and TRBJ1-3; no clear D gene. CDR1 is MDHEN and CDR2 is SYDVKM in the germline V gene. CDR3 length equals 12 residues. The CDR3 bases are TGTGTAGTGAGGAGCTCTGGAAACACCATATATTTT. It yields the protein CVVRSSGNTIYF.

This clone showed up just once. The gene calls are TRBV6-1 and TRBJ2-4; tentatively, D is TRBD2 (6 bases). The germline gives CDR1 MNHNS, CDR2 SASEGT. This CDR3 comprises 15 residues. V was pared by 5 bases and J by 3 bases, with 14 bases between. CDR3 sequence reads: CASSLGGAGKNIQYF. The CDR3 DNA is TGTGCCAGCAGTTTAGGAGGGGCGGGCAAAAACATTCAGTACTTC.

CDR3 loop: CASSRVNRNTIYF. The CDR3 nucleotides are TGTGCCAGTAGCCGAGTCAATCGAAACACCATATATTTT. The chain uses TRBV19 and TRBJ1-3; D is undetermined. Trimming shortened V by 6 bases and J by 5 bases, and 11 bases separated the two germline ends. The CDR3 spans 13 residues. CDR1 and CDR2 (germline): LNHDA, SQIVND (reference sequence).

The chain employs TRBV7-8 and TRBJ2-7; no clear D. The V gene lost 2 bases and the J gene lost 1 base, with 15 bases spanning the gap. Germline V gene lookup returns CDR1 SGHVS and CDR2 FQNEAQ. This CDR3 is 16 amino acids long. CDR3 region: CASSLHVADPSYEQYF. In DNA, the CDR3 is TGTGCCAGCAGCTTACACGTTGCGGACCCTTCCTACGAGCAGTACTTC.

The gene calls are TRBV5-1 and TRBJ2-2; D gene unclear. Trimming shortened V by 4 bases and J by 4 bases, and 5 bases separated the two germline ends. Germline-derived CDR1 and CDR2 are SGHRS and YFSETQ. CDR3 size: 12 residues. The CDR3 loop is CASSPGTGELFF. DNA for the CDR3: TGCGCCAGCAGCCCCGGCACCGGGGAGCTGTTTTTT.

This rearrangement joins TRBV9 to TRBJ1-5; no definite D call. The CDR3 runs to 13 residues. Trimming pared 0 bases from V and 9 bases from J, leaving 10 bases between. Germline CDR1 and CDR2: SGDLS and YYNGEE. CDR3 DNA: TGTGCCAGCAGCGTAGACCCGGTCAGGCCCCAGCATTTT. It translates to CASSVDPVRPQHF.

This chain connects TRBV6-5 to TRBJ2-3; no reliable D call. CDR1 is MNHEY, CDR2 SVGAGI, per germline. Trimming removed 7 bases from V and 2 bases from J, with 13 bases in between. The CDR3 has 14 residues. In DNA, the CDR3 is TGTGCCAGCACCCCCCGGGCCCCCACAGATACGCAGTATTTT. Translation gives CASTPRAPTDTQYF.

The chain has TRBV28 and TRBJ1-2; D is uncertain. This CDR3 comprises 15 residues. Looked up from germline, CDR1 is MDHEN and CDR2 is SYDVKM. The V end was cut by 7 bases, the J end by 4 bases, with 19 bases between. The chain's CDR3 is CASTPLRNPRYGYTF. The CDR3 bases are TGTGCCAGCACCCCGTTACGGAACCCTCGCTATGGCTACACCTTC.

The genes are TRBV4-3 and TRBJ2-3; D is unclear. Trimming removed 0 bases from V and 2 bases from J, with 6 bases in between. The CDR3 is made up of 14 amino acids. The germline CDR1 and CDR2 sequences are LGHNA and YSLEER. CDR3: CASSQDINTDTQYF. In nucleotides, the CDR3 is TGCGCCAGCAGCCAAGATATTAACACAGATACGCAGTATTTT.

This clone was recorded only once. J is TRBJ1-1 and V is TRBV7-3; D unresolved. Germline CDR1 is SGHTA and CDR2 is FQGTGA. The CDR3 is 13 residues long. The V end lost 5 bases, the J end lost 0 bases, and 7 bases lay between the germline ends. CDR3 nucleotide sequence: TGTGCCAGCAGCCGAGGAGTGAACACTGAAGCTTTCTTT. As protein: CASSRGVNTEAFF.

With regard to this clone: Other DNA variants within this sample encode the same CDR3. The rearrangement uses TRBV15 and TRBJ1-4; D gene ambiguous. CDR3 length: 15 amino acids. Trimming removed 0 bases at V and 6 bases at J, with 11 bases between. CDR1 is LNHNV, CDR2 YYDKDF, per germline (reference sequence). The CDR3 nucleotides read TGTGCCACCAGCAGAGATTTGGGATGGGATGAAAAACTGTTTTTT. Its protein product is CATSRDLGWDEKLFF.

The chain combines TRBV6-6 with TRBJ2-7, with D uncertain. Germline V CDR1 and CDR2: MNHNY, SVGAGI (reference sequence). The V end was cut by 3 bases, the J end by 3 bases, with 9 bases between. CDR3 length: 13 residues. The CDR3 loop is CASSYGDIYEQYF. DNA of the CDR3: TGTGCCAGCAGTTATGGGGATATCTACGAGCAGTACTTC.

The chain combines TRBV6-6 with TRBJ2-3, with D hard to call. From germline, CDR1 is MNHNY and CDR2 SVGAGI (reference sequence). With 5 bases removed from V and 6 bases from J, the gap between germline ends came to 6 bases. The CDR3 covers 11 residues. The CDR3 region is CASSPFDTQYF. CDR3 coding DNA: TGTGCCAGCAGTCCCTTCGATACGCAGTATTTT.

This sequence joins TRBV5-1 and TRBJ2-3; 7 bases are shared with TRBD2. Trimming cost V 3 bases and J 2 bases; bases outside gene matches: 12. The CDR3 runs to 17 residues. CDR1 and CDR2 from the germline V gene are SGHRS and YFSETQ. CDR3 sequence (DNA): TGCGCCAGCAGCTCCTACGGGGCTAGCGGATTCACAGATACGCAGTATTTT. It is translated as CASSSYGASGFTDTQYF.

The chain has TRBV11-2 and TRBJ1-2; D perhaps matches TRBD1 (5 bases). From germline, CDR1 is SGHAT and CDR2 FQNNGV. This CDR3 is 14 amino acids long. Trimming shortened V by 5 bases and J by 1 base, and 11 bases separated the two germline ends. Here the CDR3 DNA reads TGTGCCAGCAGCCTCCATGGGGGTAACTATGGCTACACCTTC. As protein: CASSLHGGNYGYTF.

V usage is TRBV12-5 and J usage is TRBJ2-2, with D possibly TRBD2 on 5 matching bases. From germline, CDR1 is LGHNT and CDR2 FRNRAP. Trimming left V 7 bases short and J 7 bases short, with 10 bases between. The CDR3 contains 12 residues. The DNA for the CDR3 is TGTGCTAGTGATTGGGCGGGCGGGGAGCTGTTTTTT. Encoded protein: CASDWAGGELFF.

The CDR3: CASNLQGPHSGNTIYF. DNA of the CDR3: TGTGCCAGCAACTTACAGGGGCCACACTCTGGAAACACCATATATTTT. The chain employs TRBV2 and TRBJ1-3; 7 bases line up with TRBD1. Germline-derived CDR1 and CDR2 are SNHLY and FYNNEI. The V and J ends lost 7 bases and 0 bases, in that order; junction bases with no gene match: 9. The CDR3 is 16 amino acids.

Concerning this clone itself: The identical CDR3 is also encoded by other nucleotide sequences in the sample. The genes are TRBV5-4 and TRBJ2-1, with 8 nucleotides matching TRBD2. Trimming took 0 bases from V and 5 from J; bases not matched to a gene: 4. Germline V gene lookup returns CDR1 SGHNT and CDR2 YYREEE (reference sequence). CDR3 size: 15 residues. This chain's CDR3 is CASSLGLAGNNEQFF. CDR3 DNA sequence: TGTGCCAGCAGCTTGGGGCTAGCGGGCAACAATGAGCAGTTCTTC.